The sample holds one count of the clone carrying this T cell receptor beta chain. The source of the sample is a study of blood T cell repertoires in COVID-19. Study details: Sites across the United States, Italy and Spain contributed samples from acute and convalescent COVID-19.

Grouping used clinical history reported by participants in a survey and questionnaire. TCRdb keeps only in-frame clones here, not all; method: immunoSEQ multiplex PCR. In the table there are about 370,000 clones, 85% to 90% of which are singletons. Material for sequencing was PBMCs or T cells enriched from blood (not recorded which). This TCR came from a woman aged 25-40 years who had recovered from COVID-19.

The CDR3: CASSPLTGTGELFF. CDR3 DNA: TGTGCCAGCAGTCCGCTGACTGGCACCGGGGAGCTGTTTTTT. V gene TRBV27 combines with J gene TRBJ2-2; D uncertain. This CDR3 region has 14 residues. Germline CDR1 reads MNHEY; CDR2 reads SMNVEV (reference sequence). Trimming cost V 5 bases and J 4 bases, with 11 bases left between them.